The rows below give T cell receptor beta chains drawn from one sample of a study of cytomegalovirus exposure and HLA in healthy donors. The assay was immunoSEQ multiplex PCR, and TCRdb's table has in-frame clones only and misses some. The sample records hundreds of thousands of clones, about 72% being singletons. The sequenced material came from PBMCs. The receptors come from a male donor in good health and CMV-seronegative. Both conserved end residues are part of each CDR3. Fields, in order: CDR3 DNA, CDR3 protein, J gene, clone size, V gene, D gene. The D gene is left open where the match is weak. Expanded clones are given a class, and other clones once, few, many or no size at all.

DNA: TGCGCCAGCAGCCAAGAGGTCGGGACAGCTAACTATGGCTACACCTTC; CDR3: CASSQEVGTANYGYTF; J: TRBJ1-2; size: -; V: TRBV4-1; D: TRBD1
DNA: TGTGCCAGCATTAATACAGGGGGTTTTTATAATTCACCCCTCCACTTT; CDR3: CASINTGGFYNSPLHF; J: TRBJ1-6; size: -; V: TRBV6-6; D: TRBD1
DNA: TGTGCCAGCAGCTCTACAGGGTTTCAGCCCCAGCATTTT; CDR3: CASSSTGFQPQHF; J: TRBJ1-5; size: few; V: TRBV5-6; D: -
DNA: TGTGCCAGCAGTTTCGAGAGTTCACCCCTCCACTTT; CDR3: CASSFESSPLHF; J: TRBJ1-6; size: -; V: TRBV27; D: -
DNA: TGTGCCAGCAGTACCACAGGGAAAAGGACTGAAGCTTTCTTT; CDR3: CASSTTGKRTEAFF; J: TRBJ1-1; size: -; V: TRBV6-1; D: -
DNA: TGTGCCAGCAGCGGAGTGACAGGGGACTTCGAGCAGTACTTC; CDR3: CASSGVTGDFEQYF; J: TRBJ2-7; size: -; V: TRBV9; D: TRBD1
DNA: TGTGCCAGCAGCGTAACCACCCAAGGGGCGATCTACGAGCAGTACTTC; CDR3: CASSVTTQGAIYEQYF; J: TRBJ2-7; size: -; V: TRBV9; D: -
DNA: TGTGCCAGCAGTGGAGGATTAGCGGACGATTACAATGAGCAGTTCTTC; CDR3: CASSGGLADDYNEQFF; J: TRBJ2-1; size: -; V: TRBV2; D: -
DNA: TGCGCCAGCAGCTTGGGGGCGGGAGGGCCGGAGACCCAGTACTTC; CDR3: CASSLGAGGPETQYF; J: TRBJ2-5; size: -; V: TRBV5-1; D: TRBD2
DNA: TGTGCCAGCAGTTTGTGGCGGGCAAAGACGGCCGAGCAGTACTTC; CDR3: CASSLWRAKTAEQYF; J: TRBJ2-7; size: -; V: TRBV28; D: -
DNA: TGTGCCAGCAGCCCGTTAATGCTAGCGGTCTCCTACAATGAGCAGTTCTTC; CDR3: CASSPLMLAVSYNEQFF; J: TRBJ2-1; size: -; V: TRBV5-8; D: TRBD2
DNA: TGTGCCAGCAGTTGGGGACAAGTGAACACTGAAGCTTTCTTT; CDR3: CASSWGQVNTEAFF; J: TRBJ1-1; size: -; V: TRBV6-5; D: -
DNA: TGTGCCAGCAGTTTATCGGCGGGTCAAGACTTGAACACTGAAGCTTTCTTT; CDR3: CASSLSAGQDLNTEAFF; J: TRBJ1-1; size: -; V: TRBV27; D: -